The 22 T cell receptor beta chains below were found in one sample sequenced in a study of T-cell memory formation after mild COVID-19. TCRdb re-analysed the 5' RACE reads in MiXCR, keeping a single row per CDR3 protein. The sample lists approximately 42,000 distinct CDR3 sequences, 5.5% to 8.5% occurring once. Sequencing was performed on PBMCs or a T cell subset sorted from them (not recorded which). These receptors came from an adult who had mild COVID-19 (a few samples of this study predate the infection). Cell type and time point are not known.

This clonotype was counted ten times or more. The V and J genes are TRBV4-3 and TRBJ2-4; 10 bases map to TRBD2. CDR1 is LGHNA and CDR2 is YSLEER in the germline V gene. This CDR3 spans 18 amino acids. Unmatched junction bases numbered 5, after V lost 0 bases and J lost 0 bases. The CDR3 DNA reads TGCGCCAGCAGCCAAGATTACCTAGCGGGGGCAGCCAAAAACATTCAGTACTTC. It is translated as CASSQDYLAGAAKNIQYF.

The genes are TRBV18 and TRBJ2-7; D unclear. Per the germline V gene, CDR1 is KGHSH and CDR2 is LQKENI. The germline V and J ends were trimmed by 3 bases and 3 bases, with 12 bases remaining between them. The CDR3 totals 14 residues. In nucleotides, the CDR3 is TGTGCCAGCTCACCGGACGTCGGCTTCTACGAGCAGTACTTC. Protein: CASSPDVGFYEQYF.

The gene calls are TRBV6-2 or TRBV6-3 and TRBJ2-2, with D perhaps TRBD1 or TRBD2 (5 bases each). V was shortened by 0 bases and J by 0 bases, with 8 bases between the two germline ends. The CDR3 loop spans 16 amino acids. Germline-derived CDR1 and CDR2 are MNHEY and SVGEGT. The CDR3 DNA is TGTGCCAGCAGTTACTCCTCGGGACCGAACACCGGGGAGCTGTTTTTT. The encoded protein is CASSYSSGPNTGELFF.

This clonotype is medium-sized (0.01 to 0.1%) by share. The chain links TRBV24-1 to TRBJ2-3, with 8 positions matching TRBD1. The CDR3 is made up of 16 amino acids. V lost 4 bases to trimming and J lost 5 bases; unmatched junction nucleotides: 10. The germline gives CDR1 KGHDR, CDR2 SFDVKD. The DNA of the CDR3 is TGTGCCACCAGTGAATCAGACAGGGGCACTGGAGATACGCAGTATTTT. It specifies CATSESDRGTGDTQYF.

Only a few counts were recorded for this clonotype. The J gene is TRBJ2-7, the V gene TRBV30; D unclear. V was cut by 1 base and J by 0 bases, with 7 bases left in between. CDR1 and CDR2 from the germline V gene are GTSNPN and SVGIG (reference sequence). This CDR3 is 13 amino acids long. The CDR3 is CAWSDGSSYEQYF. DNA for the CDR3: TGTGCCTGGAGTGATGGCAGCTCCTACGAGCAGTACTTC.

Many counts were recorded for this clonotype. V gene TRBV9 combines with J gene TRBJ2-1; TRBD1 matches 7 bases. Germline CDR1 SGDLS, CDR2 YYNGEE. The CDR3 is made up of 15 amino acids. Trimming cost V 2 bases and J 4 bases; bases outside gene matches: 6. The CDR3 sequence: CASSVDRVIYNEQFF. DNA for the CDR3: TGTGCCAGCAGCGTCGACAGGGTAATATACAATGAGCAGTTCTTC.

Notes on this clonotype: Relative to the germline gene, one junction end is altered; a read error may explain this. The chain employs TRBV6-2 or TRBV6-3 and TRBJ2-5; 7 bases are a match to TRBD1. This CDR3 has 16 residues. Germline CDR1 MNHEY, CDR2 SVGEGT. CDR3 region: CASRNRDRGLEETQCF. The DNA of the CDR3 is TGTGCCAGCAGAAACCGGGACAGAGGTTTAGAAGAGACCCAGTGCTTC.

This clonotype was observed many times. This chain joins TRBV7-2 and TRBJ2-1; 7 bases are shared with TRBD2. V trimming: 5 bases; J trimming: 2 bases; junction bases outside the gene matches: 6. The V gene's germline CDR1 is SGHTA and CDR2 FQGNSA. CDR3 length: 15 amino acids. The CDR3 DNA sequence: TGTGCCAGCAGCCCTTCTAGCGGACCCTACAATGAGCAGTTCTTC. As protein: CASSPSSGPYNEQFF.

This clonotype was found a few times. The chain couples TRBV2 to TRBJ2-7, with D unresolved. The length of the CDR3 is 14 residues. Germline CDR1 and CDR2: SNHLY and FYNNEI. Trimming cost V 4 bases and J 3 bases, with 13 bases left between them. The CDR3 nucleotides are TGTGCCAGCAGTGGGGGATGGGGATACTACGAGCAGTACTTC. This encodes CASSGGWGYYEQYF.

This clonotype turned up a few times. The CDR3 protein is CAWSGTGTDTQYF. Written as DNA, the CDR3 is TGTGCCTGGAGTGGGACAGGGACAGATACGCAGTATTTT. This chain joins TRBV30 and TRBJ2-3; 8 bases agree with TRBD1. The ends lost 1 base at V and 3 bases at J; junction bases unmatched: 0. CDR1 and CDR2 from the germline V gene are GTSNPN and SVGIG (reference sequence). This CDR3 is 13 amino acids long.

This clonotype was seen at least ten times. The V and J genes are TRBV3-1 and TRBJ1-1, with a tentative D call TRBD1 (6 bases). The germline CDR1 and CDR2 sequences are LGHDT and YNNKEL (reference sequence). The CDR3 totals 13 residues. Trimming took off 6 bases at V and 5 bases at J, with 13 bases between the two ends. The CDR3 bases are TGTGCCAGCAGACGGCAAGGGGGTACTGAAGCTTTCTTT. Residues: CASRRQGGTEAFF.

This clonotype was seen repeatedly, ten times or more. CDR3 in DNA: TGTGCCAGCAGTCCGGGACCAACAACGGTTCAGTACTTC. As protein: CASSPGPTTVQYF. The chain carries TRBV28 and TRBJ2-4; the D call may be TRBD1 or TRBD2 (5 bases each). Germline V gene lookup returns CDR1 MDHEN and CDR2 SYDVKM. The ends were cut back, 5 bases at V and 11 bases at J, with 16 bases in the middle. The CDR3 contains 13 residues.

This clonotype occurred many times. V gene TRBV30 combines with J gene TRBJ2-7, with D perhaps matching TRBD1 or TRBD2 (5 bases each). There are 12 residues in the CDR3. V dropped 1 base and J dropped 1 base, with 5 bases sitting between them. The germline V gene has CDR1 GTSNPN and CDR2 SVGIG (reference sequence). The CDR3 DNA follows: TGTGCCTGGAGTGGGGGGTCCTACGAGCAGTACTTC. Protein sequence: CAWSGGSYEQYF. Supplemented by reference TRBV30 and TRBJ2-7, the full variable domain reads SQTIHQWPATLVQPVGSPLSLECTVEGTSNPNLYWYRQAAGRGLQLLFYSVGIGQISSEVPQNLSASRPQDRQFILSSKKLLLSDSGFYLCAWSGGSYEQYFGPGTRLTVT.

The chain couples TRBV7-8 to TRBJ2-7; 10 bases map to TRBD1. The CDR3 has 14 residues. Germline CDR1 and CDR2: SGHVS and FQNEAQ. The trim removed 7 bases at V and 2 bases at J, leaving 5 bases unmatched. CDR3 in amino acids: CASTHDRGPYEQYF. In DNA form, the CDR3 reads TGTGCCAGCACTCACGACAGGGGGCCCTACGAGCAGTACTTC. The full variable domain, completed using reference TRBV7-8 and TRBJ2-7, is GAGVSQSPRYKVAKRGQDVALRCDPISGHVSLFWYQQALGQGPEFLTYFQNEAQLDKSGLPSDRFFAERPEGSVSTLKIQRTQQEDSAVYLCASTHDRGPYEQYFGPGTRLTVT.

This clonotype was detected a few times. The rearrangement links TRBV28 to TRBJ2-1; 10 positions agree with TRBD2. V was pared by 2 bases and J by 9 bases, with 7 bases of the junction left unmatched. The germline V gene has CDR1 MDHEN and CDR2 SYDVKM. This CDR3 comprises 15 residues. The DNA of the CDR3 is TGTGCCAGCAGTTTAACGTCTAGCGGGAGTCGTGAGCAGTTCTTC. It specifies CASSLTSSGSREQFF.

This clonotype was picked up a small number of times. The CDR3 sequence is CASSVQASRGNEQFF. In nucleotides, the CDR3 is TGTGCCAGTAGTGTGCAAGCCTCCAGGGGAAATGAGCAGTTCTTC. This chain links TRBV19 with TRBJ2-1; TRBD1 is a possible D gene (6 bases). Looked up from germline, CDR1 is LNHDA and CDR2 is SQIVND (reference sequence). The CDR3 is 15 amino acids. Deletions cut 5 bases from V and 7 bases from J, with 18 bases between.

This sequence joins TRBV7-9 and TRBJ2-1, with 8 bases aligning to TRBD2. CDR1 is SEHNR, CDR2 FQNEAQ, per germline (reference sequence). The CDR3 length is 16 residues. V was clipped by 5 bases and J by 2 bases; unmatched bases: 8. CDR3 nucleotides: TGTGCCAGCAGCCCACCGGCGGGGGGCACCTACAATGAGCAGTTCTTC. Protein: CASSPPAGGTYNEQFF.

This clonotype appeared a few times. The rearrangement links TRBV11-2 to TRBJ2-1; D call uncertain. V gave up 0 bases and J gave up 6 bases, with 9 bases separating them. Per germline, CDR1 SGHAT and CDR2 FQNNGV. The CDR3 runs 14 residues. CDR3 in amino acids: CASSLDRRTNEQFF. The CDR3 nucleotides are TGTGCCAGCAGCTTAGATAGGAGAACCAATGAGCAGTTCTTC.

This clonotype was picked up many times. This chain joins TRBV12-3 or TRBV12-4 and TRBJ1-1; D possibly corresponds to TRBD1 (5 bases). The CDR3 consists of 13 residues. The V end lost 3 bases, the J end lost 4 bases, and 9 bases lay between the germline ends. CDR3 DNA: TGTGCCAGCAGTTTGGGGGAGGGCACTGAAGCTTTCTTT. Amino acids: CASSLGEGTEAFF.

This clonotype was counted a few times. In DNA form, the CDR3 reads TGTGCCAGCAGCTTTCGAGGGGGCGCAACTGAAGCTTTCTTT. It yields the protein CASSFRGGATEAFF. The chain has TRBV5-6 and TRBJ1-1, with 7 bases lining up with TRBD1. Germline CDR1 and CDR2: SGHDT and YYEEEE. This CDR3 region has 14 residues. The junction had 6 bases not matched to a gene; V was cut back by 2 bases and J by 5 bases. The whole variable domain, remainder taken from reference TRBV5-6 and TRBJ1-1, is DAGVTQSPTHLIKTRGQQVTLRCSPKSGHDTVSWYQQALGQGPQFIFQYYEEEERQRGNFPDRFSGHQFPNYSSELNVNALLLGDSALYLCASSFRGGATEAFFGQGTRLTVV.

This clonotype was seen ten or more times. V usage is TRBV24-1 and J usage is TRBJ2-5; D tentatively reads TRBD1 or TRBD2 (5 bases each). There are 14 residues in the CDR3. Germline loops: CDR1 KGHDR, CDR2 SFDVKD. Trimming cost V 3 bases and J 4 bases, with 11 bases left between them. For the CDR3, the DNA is TGTGCCACCAGTGATCCTGGGACCGCAGAGACCCAGTACTTC. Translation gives CATSDPGTAETQYF.

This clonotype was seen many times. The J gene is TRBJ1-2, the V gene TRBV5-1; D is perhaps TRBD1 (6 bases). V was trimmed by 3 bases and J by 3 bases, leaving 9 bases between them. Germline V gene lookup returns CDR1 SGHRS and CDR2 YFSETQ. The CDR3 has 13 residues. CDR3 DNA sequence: TGCGCCAGCAGCTGGACAGCCGACTATGGCTACACCTTC. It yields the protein CASSWTADYGYTF.